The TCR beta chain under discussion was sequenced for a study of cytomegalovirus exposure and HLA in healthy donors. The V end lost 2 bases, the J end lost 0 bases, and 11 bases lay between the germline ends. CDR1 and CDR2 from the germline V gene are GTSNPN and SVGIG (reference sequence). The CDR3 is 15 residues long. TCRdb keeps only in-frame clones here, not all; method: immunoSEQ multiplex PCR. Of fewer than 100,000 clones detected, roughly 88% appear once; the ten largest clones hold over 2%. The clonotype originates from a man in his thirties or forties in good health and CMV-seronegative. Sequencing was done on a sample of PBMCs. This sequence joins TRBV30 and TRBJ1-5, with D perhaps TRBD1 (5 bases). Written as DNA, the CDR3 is TGTGCCTGGAGTTCCGGAGGGGCTAGCAATCAGCCCCAGCATTTT. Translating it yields CAWSSGGASNQPQHF.